The 17 T cell receptor beta chains presented below share a single source sample, sequenced in a study of naive and memory T cell subsets. Study-wide results and caveats: A few larger clonotypes appeared in naive repertoires, especially CD8, possibly memory cells re-expressing CD45RA.

Two oligonucleotides, mixed equimolar, formed the beta constant-region primer covering TRBC1 and TRBC2. Nested alpha and beta constant-region primers with the SP2 primer drove four PCR rounds on ligated cDNA. TCRdb processed the UMI-ligation and nested PCR reads anew with MiXCR; each CDR3 protein has one entry. The table lists around 140,000 distinct CDR3 sequences, 22% of them singletons. These receptors' targets are unknown. Source material: naive CD4+ T cells from blood. The receptors here all came from a human donor in good health.

This chain joins TRBV7-6 and TRBJ2-1; TRBD1 might be the D (6 bases). The length of the CDR3 is 13 residues. Germline-derived CDR1 and CDR2 are SGHVS and FNYEAQ. V was shortened by 3 bases and J by 10 bases, with 13 bases between the two germline ends. The chain's CDR3 is CASSLVNQGEQFF. CDR3 DNA sequence: TGTGCCAGCAGCTTGGTTAATCAGGGGGAGCAGTTCTTC.

V gene TRBV2 combines with J gene TRBJ2-3, with D possibly matching TRBD2 (5 bases). This CDR3 contains 13 residues. Between the trimmed V and J ends, which lost 0 bases and 8 bases, there was a span of 9 bases. Germline V CDR1 and CDR2: SNHLY, FYNNEI. CDR3 sequence reads: CASSEAWAGTQYF. The CDR3 nucleotides are TGTGCCAGCAGTGAAGCTTGGGCGGGTACGCAGTATTTT.

V is TRBV7-9 and J is TRBJ2-1; TRBD2 matches 14 bases. V was clipped by 4 bases and J by 0 bases; unmatched bases: 5. Germline CDR1 is SEHNR and CDR2 is FQNEAQ (reference sequence). This CDR3 spans 18 amino acids. CDR3 protein: CASSWGTSGRPSYNEQFF. DNA of the CDR3: TGTGCCAGCAGCTGGGGGACTAGCGGGAGACCCTCCTACAATGAGCAGTTCTTC.

This clonotype showed up just a few times. The chain is built from TRBV5-1 and TRBJ2-5; D not resolved. The CDR3 is 12 amino acids. V was shortened by 3 bases and J by 9 bases, with 12 bases between the two germline ends. The germline CDR1 and CDR2 sequences are SGHRS and YFSETQ. CDR3 sequence: CASSSETSPQYF. CDR3 nucleotides: TGCGCCAGCAGCTCGGAGACTTCTCCCCAGTACTTC.

In this sample, this clonotype turned up many times. V gene TRBV29-1 combines with J gene TRBJ2-5, with D tentatively TRBD2 (7 bases). CDR3 size: 12 residues. The ends were cut back, 7 bases at V and 5 bases at J, with 14 bases in the middle. Germline CDR1 is SQVTM and CDR2 is ANQGSEA. The CDR3 sequence is CSAGGGGETQYF. The DNA of the CDR3 is TGCAGCGCCGGCGGGGGCGGGGAGACCCAGTACTTC.

V gene TRBV7-2 combines with J gene TRBJ1-5, with a possible D match to TRBD1 (6 bases). The length of the CDR3 is 17 residues. V was clipped by 5 bases and J by 1 base, with 18 bases between them. Germline CDR1 SGHTA, CDR2 FQGNSA. The CDR3 loop reads CASSPRTGSVSNQPQHF. The CDR3 region has the DNA TGTGCCAGCAGCCCCAGAACAGGGTCGGTGAGCAATCAGCCCCAGCATTTT.

This clonotype occurred many times. V usage is TRBV3-1 and J usage is TRBJ2-7; D uncertain. Germline CDR1 LGHDT, CDR2 YNNKEL (reference sequence). Trimming took 0 bases from V and 1 from J, leaving 7 bases between them. The CDR3 loop spans 14 amino acids. The CDR3, as DNA: TGTGCCAGCAGCCAAGATTCCAGATCCTACGAGCAGTACTTC. Its protein is CASSQDSRSYEQYF.

The CDR3 region has the DNA TGCGCCAGCAGCCAAGATCGAGAGACCCAGTACTTC. Translating it yields CASSQDRETQYF. The chain carries TRBV4-1 and TRBJ2-5, with no clear D. The CDR3 spans 12 residues. Trimming removed 0 bases at V and 4 bases at J, with 3 bases between. Germline loops: CDR1 MGHRA, CDR2 YSYEKL.

In its sample, this clonotype was seen many times. This chain joins TRBV28 and TRBJ2-7; 9 bases align to TRBD2. This CDR3 is 15 amino acids long. The V gene's germline CDR1 is MDHEN and CDR2 SYDVKM. J was trimmed by 2 bases and V by 3 bases; bases with no gene match: 5. The CDR3 reads CASSFVGLATYEQYF. CDR3 coding DNA: TGTGCCAGCAGTTTTGTAGGACTAGCGACCTACGAGCAGTACTTC.

This clonotype came up a few times. The chain links TRBV20-1 to TRBJ1-5; perhaps TRBD1 as D (5 bases). The CDR3 has 13 amino acids. V was cut by 3 bases and J by 2 bases, with 8 bases left in between. Germline loops: CDR1 DFQATT, CDR2 SNEGSKA (reference sequence). Here the CDR3 DNA reads TGCAGTGCTAGTGCAGGGCGCAATCAGCCCCAGCATTTT. Translating it yields CSASAGRNQPQHF.

J is TRBJ1-3 and V is TRBV28; weak D call: TRBD1 (6 bases). The germline V gene has CDR1 MDHEN and CDR2 SYDVKM. The V end was cut by 6 bases, the J end by 4 bases, with 13 bases between. The CDR3 has 14 residues. CDR3 sequence: CASRPDRSGNTIYF. The DNA for the CDR3 is TGTGCCAGCAGACCAGACAGGTCGGGAAACACCATATATTTT.

J is TRBJ2-1 and V is TRBV2; 9 bases map to TRBD2. V lost 5 bases and J lost 13; bases outside the gene matches: 3. This CDR3 region has 11 residues. Germline loops: CDR1 SNHLY, CDR2 FYNNEI. CDR3 residues: CASSLSGRQFF. CDR3 nucleotide sequence: TGTGCCAGCAGTCTTAGCGGGAGACAGTTCTTC.

This clonotype was seen only once. The chain employs TRBV6-2 or TRBV6-3 and TRBJ2-6; D is uncertain. The V end lost 1 base, the J end lost 0 bases, and 10 bases lay between the germline ends. This CDR3 region has 17 residues. Germline V lookup: CDR1 MNHEY, CDR2 SVGEGT. The CDR3 sequence: CASSYLPGVSGANVLTF. CDR3 bases: TGTGCCAGCAGTTACTTACCAGGAGTCTCTGGGGCCAACGTCCTGACTTTC.

This clonotype was recorded a few times. The chain joins TRBV20-1 to TRBJ1-4; D remains unclear. V shed 1 base and J shed 8 bases, with 11 bases lying between them. Germline V gene sequence: CDR1 DFQATT, CDR2 SNEGSKA (reference sequence). The CDR3 extends over 13 amino acids. CDR3 nucleotides: TGCAGTGCTAGAGGTTTGGCGGAGGAAAAACTGTTTTTT. It specifies CSARGLAEEKLFF.

This clonotype occurred a few times. The chain joins TRBV29-1 to TRBJ1-2; 9 nucleotides line up with TRBD1. After removal of 5 bases from V and 4 bases from J, the junction contained 8 bases not matched to a gene. The CDR3 runs 14 residues. Germline loops: CDR1 SQVTM, CDR2 ANQGSEA. The CDR3 sequence: CSVLQGAHSYGYTF. In nucleotides, the CDR3 is TGCAGCGTTCTACAGGGGGCGCATAGCTATGGCTACACCTTC.

The rearrangement uses TRBV3-1 and TRBJ2-7, with D possibly matching TRBD1 (7 bases). The ends were cut back, 4 bases at V and 2 bases at J, with 15 bases in the middle. CDR3 size: 15 residues. The germline gives CDR1 LGHDT, CDR2 YNNKEL (reference sequence). Here the CDR3 reads CASSLADRRPYEQYF. CDR3 nucleotide sequence: TGTGCCAGCAGCCTAGCGGACAGGAGACCCTACGAGCAGTACTTC.

The rearrangement links TRBV28 to TRBJ2-7; 11 bases map to TRBD2. Germline trimming cut 6 bases from V and 0 bases from J; bases unmatched to any gene: 1. The CDR3 loop spans 14 amino acids. Looked up from germline, CDR1 is MDHEN and CDR2 is SYDVKM. The CDR3 bases are TGTGCCAGCAGACTAGCGGGAGACTCCTACGAGCAGTACTTC. Protein: CASRLAGDSYEQYF. Using reference TRBV28 and TRBJ2-7 for the parts outside the CDR3, the full variable domain is DVKVTQSSRYLVKRTGEKVFLECVQDMDHENMFWYRQDPGLGLRLIYFSYDVKMKEKGDIPEGYSVSREKKERFSLILESASTNQTSMYLCASRLAGDSYEQYFGPGTRLTVT.